This TCR beta chain was identified in a study of T cell responses to AZD1222 COVID-19 vaccine. Overall study results and limits: Two AZD1222 administrations were followed by greater Spike-specific TCR breadth and depth. The study reported that nearly half of spike-specific TCRs target unmutated variant regions. Recipients of AZD1222 seropositive at baseline numbered only five or six.

The CDR3 length is 14 residues. Germline CDR1 is MDHEN and CDR2 is SYDVKM. V lost 3 bases to trimming and J lost 10 bases, with 13 bases between them. A note on this clone: Its specificity is not known.

Measured with immunoSEQ multiplex PCR; TCRdb has only the in-frame clones, and not every one. Of 80,000 to 90,000 clones listed, about 92% are singletons. This sequence joins TRBV28 and TRBJ1-6; TRBD1 is a possible D gene (5 bases). Source: peripheral blood, taken on day 0 of AZD1222 vaccination. This sequence originates from an adult in good health. The CDR3, as DNA: TGTGCCAGCAGTTTGGGGCAGGGAAACTCACCCCTCCACTTT. It yields the protein CASSLGQGNSPLHF.